Each of the 25 T cell receptor beta chains below was sequenced from the same sample in a study of shared clonotypes between healthy human individuals. Profiling relied on immunoSEQ multiplex PCR, and the TCRdb table lists in-frame clones only, not all of them. The sample contains some 2,500,000 clones, 93% of which appear only once. Sequenced material: naive CD4+ T cells from PBMCs. Regarding subset: CD45RA+ positively selected. The source is a man aged 18 to 29 in good health. Some clones in this sample may be carry-over from other donors' samples.

The V gene is TRBV5-1, the J gene TRBJ2-2, with 7 positions matching TRBD1. J was trimmed by 5 bases and V by 5 bases; bases with no gene match: 6. Germline CDR1 reads SGHRS; CDR2 reads YFSETQ. CDR3 size: 14 residues. CDR3 loop: CASRETGSTGELFF. The CDR3 DNA follows: TGCGCCAGCAGGGAGACAGGGTCTACCGGGGAGCTGTTTTTT.

This chain connects TRBV28 to TRBJ1-5, with 8 bases lining up with TRBD1. The CDR3 loop spans 15 amino acids. From germline, CDR1 is MDHEN and CDR2 SYDVKM. V dropped 6 bases and J dropped 6; count of bases not matched to a gene: 10. The CDR3 sequence: CASRLTQGVRQPQHF. CDR3 bases: TGTGCCAGCAGATTAACACAGGGGGTACGTCAGCCCCAGCATTTT.

The rearrangement links TRBV10-1 to TRBJ2-3, with a possible D match to TRBD1 (5 bases). Germline values: CDR1 WNHNN, CDR2 SYGVQD (reference sequence). Between the trimmed V and J ends, which lost 6 bases and 6 bases, there was a span of 10 bases. The CDR3 sequence is 12 residues long. CDR3 bases: TGCGCCAGCAGCGACAGACTTGATACGCAGTATTTT. Translated: CASSDRLDTQYF.

The rearrangement joins TRBV9 to TRBJ1-5; no firm D call. The germline V gene encodes CDR1 SGDLS and CDR2 YYNGEE. This CDR3 spans 15 amino acids. With 0 bases removed from V and 4 bases from J, the gap between germline ends came to 11 bases. Here the CDR3 DNA reads TGTGCCAGCAGCGTAGACGGCAGTCTGAATCAGCCCCAGCATTTT. It yields the protein CASSVDGSLNQPQHF.

The V call is TRBV28, the J call TRBJ1-5; D not resolved. Germline CDR1 and CDR2: MDHEN and SYDVKM. The CDR3 is 14 amino acids. V gave up 6 bases and J gave up 8 bases, with 17 bases separating them. The CDR3 DNA is TGTGCCAGCAGCCTCACAGCATCCTCGGAGCCCCAGCATTTT. It yields the protein CASSLTASSEPQHF.

The rearrangement joins TRBV11-2 to TRBJ1-4, with no clear D. Germline CDR1 reads SGHAT; CDR2 reads FQNNGV. CDR3 length: 14 residues. Trimming took off 1 base at V and 8 bases at J, with 11 bases between the two ends. Written as DNA, the CDR3 is TGTGCCAGCAGCTTAGTAACAACGGGGGAAAAACTGTTTTTT. Its translation is CASSLVTTGEKLFF.

The chain has TRBV27 and TRBJ1-2, with 7 bases identical to TRBD1. Germline V gene lookup returns CDR1 MNHEY and CDR2 SMNVEV (reference sequence). The CDR3 has 16 residues. The V segment lost 5 bases and the J segment 6 bases; nucleotides outside the gene matches: 15. This CDR3 reads CASSEHTITGADGYTF. The CDR3 DNA reads TGTGCCAGCAGTGAACATACCATCACAGGGGCGGATGGCTACACCTTC.

The chain employs TRBV6-6 and TRBJ2-7; possible D gene TRBD1, 6 bases. CDR1 and CDR2 from the germline V gene are MNHNY and SVGAGI (reference sequence). The CDR3 is 14 amino acids. V lost 7 bases, J lost 0 bases, and 13 bases lay in between. The CDR3 is CASTLDSGSYEQYF. CDR3 coding DNA: TGTGCCAGCACCCTGGACAGTGGCTCCTACGAGCAGTACTTC.

This clone was seen a handful of times. The chain employs TRBV7-9 and TRBJ2-1; D unresolved. Germline values: CDR1 SEHNR, CDR2 FQNEAQ (reference sequence). The CDR3 has 11 amino acids. V was cut by 4 bases and J by 8 bases, with 6 bases left in between. The CDR3, as DNA: TGTGCCAGCAGCTCCACGCATGAGCAGTTCTTC. It codes for CASSSTHEQFF.

V is TRBV18 and J is TRBJ1-2, with 7 bases that match TRBD1. CDR1 is KGHSH, CDR2 LQKENI, per germline. The CDR3 has 15 amino acids. The trim removed 2 bases at V and 5 bases at J, leaving 8 bases unmatched. This CDR3 reads CASSPGRDSHYGYTF. The CDR3, as DNA: TGTGCCAGCTCACCAGGCCGGGACAGTCATTATGGCTACACCTTC.

This clone was seen more than once but under ten times. The chain combines TRBV5-1 with TRBJ2-5; tentative D call: TRBD2 (5 bases). V lost 5 bases and J 3 bases, leaving 5 bases between the germline ends. This CDR3 region has 11 residues. The V gene's germline CDR1 is SGHRS and CDR2 YFSETQ. The CDR3 nucleotides read TGCGCCAGCAGGCGGGAAGAGACCCAGTACTTC. Its protein is CASRREETQYF.

V is TRBV9 and J is TRBJ2-2; D might be TRBD1 or TRBD2, each matching 5 bases. Germline V gives CDR1 SGDLS, CDR2 YYNGEE. This CDR3 spans 18 amino acids. Trimming stripped 3 bases from V and 2 bases from J, with 20 bases between. The CDR3, as DNA: TGTGCCAGCAGCGCCCGGGACGGCTTCGAGACAAACACCGGGGAGCTGTTTTTT. Amino acids: CASSARDGFETNTGELFF.

This clone was observed a single time. V gene TRBV6-5 combines with J gene TRBJ1-1; the D is unclear. The germline V and J ends were trimmed by 7 bases and 1 base, with 10 bases remaining between them. The CDR3 sequence is 13 residues long. The germline gives CDR1 MNHEY, CDR2 SVGAGI. The CDR3 DNA is TGTGCCAGCAATAGTGAGAGGAACACTGAAGCTTTCTTT. It translates to CASNSERNTEAFF.

A single count supports this clone. The chain uses TRBV29-1 and TRBJ2-5; a weak D match, TRBD1 (5 bases). This CDR3 region has 13 residues. From germline, CDR1 is SQVTM and CDR2 ANQGSEA. V lost 6 bases to trimming and J lost 2 bases, with 13 bases between them. This chain's CDR3 is CSVPTRGQETQYF. The CDR3 DNA reads as TGCAGCGTCCCGACAAGGGGTCAAGAGACCCAGTACTTC.

V usage is TRBV6-5 and J usage is TRBJ2-7, with 8 bases aligning to TRBD1. Germline V CDR1 and CDR2: MNHEY, SVGAGI. The junction had 12 bases not matched to a gene; V was cut back by 2 bases and J by 6 bases. The CDR3 is 16 amino acids. CDR3 amino acids: CASSYGLGQGSSEQYF. In DNA, the CDR3 is TGTGCCAGCAGTTACGGGCTAGGACAGGGATCTTCCGAGCAGTACTTC.

V usage is TRBV6-1 and J usage is TRBJ1-5, with 7 nucleotides matching TRBD1. V shed 4 bases and J 7 bases; nucleotides not matched to a gene: 7. Germline values: CDR1 MNHNS, CDR2 SASEGT. The length of the CDR3 is 14 residues. This CDR3 is CASSGGQSSQPQHF. In nucleotides, the CDR3 is TGTGCCAGCAGTGGGGGACAGTCCTCCCAGCCCCAGCATTTT.

The chain employs TRBV21-1 and TRBJ2-1; the DNA was not used to check the table's D call, TRBD1. TRBV21-1 is a documented pseudogene. CDR3 length: 17 amino acids. For the CDR3, the DNA is TGTGCCAGCAGCCCTTGTGGCCGGACAGGGGGAAATAATGAGCAGTTCTTC. Translating it yields CASSPCGRTGGNNEQFF.

The chain carries TRBV6-5 and TRBJ1-3; D is unclear. With 8 bases removed from V and 1 base from J, the gap between germline ends came to 9 bases. The CDR3 spans 13 residues. Germline V gene data show CDR1 as MNHEY and CDR2 as SVGAGI. This CDR3 is CASFPRSGNTIYF. The CDR3 DNA reads as TGTGCCAGCTTTCCGAGGTCTGGAAACACCATATATTTT.

The chain is built from TRBV5-4 and TRBJ2-3; TRBD1 might be the D (5 bases). Deletions cut 6 bases from V and 9 bases from J, with 17 bases between. The CDR3 runs 13 residues. The germline V gene has CDR1 SGHNT and CDR2 YYREEE (reference sequence). CDR3 nucleotides: TGTGCCAGCATGCCCGGATCGCAGGGAACGCAGTATTTT. Its translation is CASMPGSQGTQYF.

V gene TRBV7-3 combines with J gene TRBJ2-3, with TRBD2 identical over 11 bases. Germline V CDR1 and CDR2: SGHTA, FQGTGA. The CDR3 extends over 16 amino acids. The V gene end was trimmed by 3 bases and the J gene end by 4 bases; junction bases not matched to a gene: 6. CDR3 coding DNA: TGTGCCAGCAGCTTGCTAGCGGGAGGTAGAGCAGATACGCAGTATTTT. Protein: CASSLLAGGRADTQYF.

The chain recombines TRBV5-1 with TRBJ1-2; D perhaps matches TRBD1 (5 bases). CDR3 length: 14 residues. V was shortened by 4 bases and J by 0 bases, with 10 bases between the two germline ends. Germline V gives CDR1 SGHRS, CDR2 YFSETQ. CDR3 nucleotide sequence: TGCGCCAGCAGCCAGGACAACACTAACTATGGCTACACCTTC. Protein: CASSQDNTNYGYTF.

As for this clone: The identical CDR3 is also encoded by other nucleotide sequences in the sample. The chain links TRBV11-2 to TRBJ1-1, with TRBD1 as a possible D gene (6 bases). This CDR3 is built from 13 residues. The ends were cut back, 4 bases at V and 5 bases at J, with 11 bases in the middle. Looked up from germline, CDR1 is SGHAT and CDR2 is FQNNGV. The CDR3 DNA reads TGTGCCAGCAGCTCTGGAGGGGGGACTGAAGCTTTCTTT. This translates into CASSSGGGTEAFF.

This chain uses TRBV9 with TRBJ2-2; TRBD1 matches 8 bases. This CDR3 contains 15 residues. Germline-derived CDR1 and CDR2 are SGDLS and YYNGEE. J lost 5 bases, V lost 5 bases, and 8 bases had no gene match. Here the CDR3 DNA reads TGTGCCAGCAGGGACGACAGGGGCGGGACCGGGGAGCTGTTTTTT. Its protein is CASRDDRGGTGELFF.

The chain has TRBV5-1 and TRBJ2-2, with a tentative D call TRBD2 (6 bases). The CDR3 length is 14 residues. The germline V and J ends were trimmed by 3 bases and 4 bases, with 10 bases remaining between them. Looked up from germline, CDR1 is SGHRS and CDR2 is YFSETQ. The CDR3 coding sequence is TGCGCCAGCAGCTGGGGACTTGGCACCGGGGAGCTGTTTTTT. Amino acids: CASSWGLGTGELFF.

The rearrangement joins TRBV2 to TRBJ1-1; TRBD1 might be the D (5 bases). The V end was cut by 7 bases, the J end by 2 bases, with 17 bases between. This CDR3 spans 15 amino acids. Germline lookup yields CDR1 SNHLY and CDR2 FYNNEI. Written as DNA, the CDR3 is TGTGCCAGCACCCGGGGCTGGCGGGGAAACACTGAAGCTTTCTTT. Its translation: CASTRGWRGNTEAFF.